Listed here are 4 T cell receptor beta chains from one sample, sequenced in a study of tumor-infiltrating lymphocytes in primary liver carcinoma. Priming with a constant-region primer yielded TCR beta cDNA from around 0.45 ug total RNA. Modified slightly, ARM-PCR produced TCR beta libraries over three nested multiplex PCR rounds. With TRBV1-TRBV30 forward primers and a C-beta reverse primer, the first two PCR rounds were run for around 11 cycles each. MiXCR, run by TCRdb on the multiplex PCR reads, gives a single entry per CDR3 protein. The sample includes 65,000 to 90,000 distinct CDR3 sequences, 55% to 85% seen only once; the top ten take approximately 19%. Scientists recovered RNA and DNA together from around 20-30 mg of unsorted bulk tissue. The sample comprised liver tumor tissue from sampling region 1. Described subset: tumor region T1, superior pole. Every receptor here comes from a man in his forties with primary liver carcinoma and hepatitis B virus infection.

The table lists this clonotype with many counts. J is TRBJ2-3 and V is TRBV5-1; TRBD1 matches at 7 bases. The junction had 7 bases not matched to a gene; V was cut back by 2 bases and J by 4 bases. The CDR3 contains 15 residues. Germline CDR1 is SGHRS and CDR2 is YFSETQ. As DNA, the CDR3 is TGCGCCAGCAGCTTAACAGGGGAATGGGCAGATACGCAGTATTTT. The encoded protein is CASSLTGEWADTQYF. Based on the CDR3 plus reference TRBV5-1 and TRBJ2-3, the full variable domain is KAGVTQTPRYLIKTRGQQVTLSCSPISGHRSVSWYQQTPGQGLQFLFEYFSETQRNKGNFPGRFSGRQFSNSRSEMNVSTLELGDSALYLCASSLTGEWADTQYFGPGTRLTVL.

Many counts were recorded for this clonotype. This sequence joins TRBV4-1 and TRBJ2-7, with 7 bases lining up with TRBD2. The J segment lost 4 bases and the V segment lost 0 bases, leaving 6 bases of the junction unmatched. The CDR3 contains 15 residues. The germline V gene encodes CDR1 MGHRA and CDR2 YSYEKL. This chain's CDR3 is CASSQERGGRYEQYF. The CDR3 DNA reads as TGCGCCAGCAGCCAAGAGAGGGGAGGGAGGTACGAGCAGTACTTC.

The V call is TRBV29-1, the J call TRBJ2-1; the D is unclear. From germline, CDR1 is SQVTM and CDR2 ANQGSEA. V lost 1 base and J lost 7, with 11 bases in between. The CDR3 consists of 13 residues. The CDR3 DNA reads TGCAGCGTTGAAGGGAAGGTGGAGAATGAGCAGTTCTTC. Its protein product is CSVEGKVENEQFF.

On this clonotype: Being one base from a much bigger clone, this may be a read error. This sequence joins TRBV28 and TRBJ1-1, with unresolved D. The germline V gene has CDR1 MDHEN and CDR2 SYDVKM. The CDR3 length is 15 residues. Trimming removed 2 bases at V and 1 base at J, with 11 bases between. CDR3 loop: CASSLHGTANTEAFF. The CDR3 DNA follows: TGTGCCAGCAGTTTACATGGAACTGCGAACACTGAAGCTTTCTTT.